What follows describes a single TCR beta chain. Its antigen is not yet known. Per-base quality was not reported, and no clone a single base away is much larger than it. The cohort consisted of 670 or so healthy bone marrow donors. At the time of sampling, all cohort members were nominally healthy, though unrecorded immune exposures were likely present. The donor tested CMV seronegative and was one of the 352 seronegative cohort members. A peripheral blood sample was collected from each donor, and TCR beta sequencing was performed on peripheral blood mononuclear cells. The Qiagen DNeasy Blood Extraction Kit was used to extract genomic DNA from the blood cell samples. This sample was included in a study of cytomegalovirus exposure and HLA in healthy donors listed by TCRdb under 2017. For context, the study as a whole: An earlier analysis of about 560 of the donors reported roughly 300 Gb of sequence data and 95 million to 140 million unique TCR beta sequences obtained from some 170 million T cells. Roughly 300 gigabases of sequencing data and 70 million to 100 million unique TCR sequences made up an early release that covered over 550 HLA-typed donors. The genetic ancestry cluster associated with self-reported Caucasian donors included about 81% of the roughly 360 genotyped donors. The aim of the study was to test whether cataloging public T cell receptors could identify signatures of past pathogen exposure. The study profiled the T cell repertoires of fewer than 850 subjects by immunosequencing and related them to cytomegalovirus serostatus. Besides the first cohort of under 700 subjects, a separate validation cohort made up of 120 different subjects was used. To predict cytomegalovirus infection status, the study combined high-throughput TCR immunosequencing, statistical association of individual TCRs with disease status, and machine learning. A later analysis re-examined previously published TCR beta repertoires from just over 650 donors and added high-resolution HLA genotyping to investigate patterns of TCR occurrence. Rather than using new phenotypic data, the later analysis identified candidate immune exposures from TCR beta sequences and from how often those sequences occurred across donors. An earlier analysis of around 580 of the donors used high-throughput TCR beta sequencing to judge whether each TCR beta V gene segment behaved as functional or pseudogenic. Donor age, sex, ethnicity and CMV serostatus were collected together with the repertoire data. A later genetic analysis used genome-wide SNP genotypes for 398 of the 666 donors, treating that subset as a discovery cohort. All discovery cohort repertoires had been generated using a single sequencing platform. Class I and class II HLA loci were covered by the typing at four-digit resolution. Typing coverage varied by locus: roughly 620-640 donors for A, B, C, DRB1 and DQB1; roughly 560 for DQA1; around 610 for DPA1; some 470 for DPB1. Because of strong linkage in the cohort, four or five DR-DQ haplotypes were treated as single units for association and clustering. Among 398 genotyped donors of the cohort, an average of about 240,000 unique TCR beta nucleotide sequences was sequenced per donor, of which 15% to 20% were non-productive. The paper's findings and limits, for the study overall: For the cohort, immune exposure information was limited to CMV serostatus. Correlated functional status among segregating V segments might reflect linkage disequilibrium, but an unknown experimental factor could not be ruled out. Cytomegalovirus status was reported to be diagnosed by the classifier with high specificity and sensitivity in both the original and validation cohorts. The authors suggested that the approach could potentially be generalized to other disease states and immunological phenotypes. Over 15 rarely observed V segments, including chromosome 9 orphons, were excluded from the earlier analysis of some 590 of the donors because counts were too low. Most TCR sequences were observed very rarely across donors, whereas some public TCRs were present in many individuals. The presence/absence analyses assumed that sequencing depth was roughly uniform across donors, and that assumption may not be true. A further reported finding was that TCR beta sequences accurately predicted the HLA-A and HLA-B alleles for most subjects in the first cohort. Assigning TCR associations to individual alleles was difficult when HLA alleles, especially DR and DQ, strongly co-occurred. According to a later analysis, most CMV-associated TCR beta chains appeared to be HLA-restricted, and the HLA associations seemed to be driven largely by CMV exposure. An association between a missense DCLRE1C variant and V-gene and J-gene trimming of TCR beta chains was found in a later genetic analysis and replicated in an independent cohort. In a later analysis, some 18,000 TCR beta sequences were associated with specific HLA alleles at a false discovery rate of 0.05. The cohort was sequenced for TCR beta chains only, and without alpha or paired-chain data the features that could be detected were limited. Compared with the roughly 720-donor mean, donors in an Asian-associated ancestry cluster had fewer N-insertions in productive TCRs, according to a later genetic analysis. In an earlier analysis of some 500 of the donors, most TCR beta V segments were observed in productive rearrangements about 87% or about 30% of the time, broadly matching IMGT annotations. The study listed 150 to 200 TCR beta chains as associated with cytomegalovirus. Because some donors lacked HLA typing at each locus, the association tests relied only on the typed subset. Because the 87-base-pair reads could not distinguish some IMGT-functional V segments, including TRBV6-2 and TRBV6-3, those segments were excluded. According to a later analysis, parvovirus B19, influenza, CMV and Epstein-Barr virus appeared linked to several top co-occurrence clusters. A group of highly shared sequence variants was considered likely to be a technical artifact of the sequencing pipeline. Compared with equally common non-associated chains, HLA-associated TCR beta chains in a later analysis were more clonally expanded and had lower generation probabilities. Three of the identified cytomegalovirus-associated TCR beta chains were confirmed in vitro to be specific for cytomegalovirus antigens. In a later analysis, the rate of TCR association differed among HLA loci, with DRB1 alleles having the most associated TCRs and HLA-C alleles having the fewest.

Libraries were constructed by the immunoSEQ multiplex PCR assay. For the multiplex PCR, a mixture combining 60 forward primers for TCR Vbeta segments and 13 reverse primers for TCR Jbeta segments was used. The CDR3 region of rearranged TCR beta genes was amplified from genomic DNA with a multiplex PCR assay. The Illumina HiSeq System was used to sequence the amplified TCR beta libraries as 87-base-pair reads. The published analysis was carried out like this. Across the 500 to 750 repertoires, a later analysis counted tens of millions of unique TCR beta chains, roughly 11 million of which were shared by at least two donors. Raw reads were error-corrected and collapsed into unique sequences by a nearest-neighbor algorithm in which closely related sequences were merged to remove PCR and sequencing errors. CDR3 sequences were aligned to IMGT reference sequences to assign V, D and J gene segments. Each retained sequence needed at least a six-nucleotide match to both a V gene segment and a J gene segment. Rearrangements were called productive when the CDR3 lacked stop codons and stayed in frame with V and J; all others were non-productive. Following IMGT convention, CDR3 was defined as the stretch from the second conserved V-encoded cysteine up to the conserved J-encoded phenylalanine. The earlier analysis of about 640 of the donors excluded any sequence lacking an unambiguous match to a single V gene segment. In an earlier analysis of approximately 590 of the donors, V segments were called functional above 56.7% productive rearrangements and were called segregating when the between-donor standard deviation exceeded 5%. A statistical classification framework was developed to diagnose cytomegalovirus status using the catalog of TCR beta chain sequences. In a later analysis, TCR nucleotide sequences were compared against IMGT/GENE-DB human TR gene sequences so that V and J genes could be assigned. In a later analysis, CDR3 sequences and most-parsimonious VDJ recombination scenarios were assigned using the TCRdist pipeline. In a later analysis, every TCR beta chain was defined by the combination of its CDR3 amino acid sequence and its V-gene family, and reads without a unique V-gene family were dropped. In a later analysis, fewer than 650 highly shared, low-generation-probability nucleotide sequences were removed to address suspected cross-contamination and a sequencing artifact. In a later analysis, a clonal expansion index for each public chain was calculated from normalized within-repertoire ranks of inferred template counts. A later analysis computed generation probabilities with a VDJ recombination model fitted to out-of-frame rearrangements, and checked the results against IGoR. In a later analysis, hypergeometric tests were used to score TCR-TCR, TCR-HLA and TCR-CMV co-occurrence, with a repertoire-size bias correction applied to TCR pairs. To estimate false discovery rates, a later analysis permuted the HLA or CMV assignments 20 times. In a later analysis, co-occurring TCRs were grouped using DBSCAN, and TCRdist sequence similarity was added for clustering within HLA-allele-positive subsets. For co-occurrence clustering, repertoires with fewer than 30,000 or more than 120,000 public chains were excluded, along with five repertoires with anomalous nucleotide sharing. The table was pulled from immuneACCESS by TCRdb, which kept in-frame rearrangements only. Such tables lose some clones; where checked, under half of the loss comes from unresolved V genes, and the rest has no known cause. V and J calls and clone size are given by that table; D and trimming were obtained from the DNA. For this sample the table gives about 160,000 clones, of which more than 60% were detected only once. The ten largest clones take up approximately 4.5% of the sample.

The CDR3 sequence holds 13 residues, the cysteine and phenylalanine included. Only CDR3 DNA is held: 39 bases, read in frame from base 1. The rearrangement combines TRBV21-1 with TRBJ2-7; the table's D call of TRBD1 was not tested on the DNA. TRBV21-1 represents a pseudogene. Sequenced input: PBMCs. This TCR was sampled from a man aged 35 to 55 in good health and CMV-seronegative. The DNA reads TGTGCCAGCAGCAACGGACAGCCCTACGAGCAGTACTTC. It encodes CASSNGQPYEQYF.